Described below is a single T cell receptor (beta chain) sequence and its context. Only CD45RO-negative cells positively selected for CCR7 counted as naive CD8 cells, so terminally differentiated effector memory CD45RA+ cells were excluded. The protocol was immunoSEQ multiplex PCR, while the TCRdb copy is restricted to in-frame clones and leaves out a portion. The repertoire holds fewer than 800,000 clones, 92% seen once, with 24% in the top ten. This sample is part of a study of shared clonotypes between healthy human individuals. Germline loops: CDR1 LNHDA, CDR2 SQIVND (reference sequence). V lost 2 bases and J 4 bases, leaving 12 bases between the germline ends. The CDR3 contains 14 residues.

The clonotype originates from a man under 40 in good health. The rearrangement joins TRBV19 to TRBJ2-7; a possible D gene is TRBD2 (6 bases). Sequencing input: naive CD8+ T cells sorted from blood. CDR3 sequence (DNA): TGTGCCAGTAGTATAATGCTAGCGCATTACGAGCAGTACTTC. This translates into CASSIMLAHYEQYF.